This TCR beta chain came from a study of vaccination and CD4 T cells after COVID-19. Worth noting for this clonotype: The antigen is not known.

The treatment denotes: approximately 11-day PBMC culture with coronavirus spike peptide pools or control peptides (ViraFEST assay). Trimming removed 3 bases from V and 2 bases from J, with 7 bases in between. The CDR3 is 13 residues long. With the Oncomine TCR Beta short-read assay, DNA from cultured CD4+ T cells was sequenced. TCRdb ran MiXCR on the PCR reads and lists one entry per CDR3 protein. The data contain roughly 20,000 distinct CDR3 sequences, about 42% of them singletons. Material: CD4+ T cells from blood, cultured in vitro, obtained before SARS-CoV-2 vaccination. The V call is TRBV12-3 or TRBV12-4, the J call TRBJ1-2; no clear D gene. The clonotype originates from a human donor who received a COVID-19 vaccine. CDR3 DNA: TGTGCCAGCAGTTTTCGAGGCAACTATGGCTACACCTTC. It is translated as CASSFRGNYGYTF.